This T cell receptor (beta chain) emerged from a study of beta chain features in type 1 diabetes. This clone was observed a handful of times. Its target is not known. Regarding the study as a whole: When VDJ junctions were examined, type 1 diabetes patients showed fewer insertions and more deletions.

Expressed TCRB transcripts were sequenced after all isolated RNA was converted to cDNA. The data were produced by immunoSEQ multiplex PCR, yet TCRdb's version contains in-frame clones alone and is incomplete. Among under 300,000 clones listed, 25% to 30% were seen once. There was one heparinised blood draw per donor, averaging roughly 0.12 L. CD45RO/CCR7/CD25/CD127/CD95/CD27 sorting isolated CD4+ naive, central memory, regulatory and stem cell-like memory cells. Germline assignment: CDR1 MNHEY and CDR2 SVGAGI. The CDR3 sequence is 14 residues long. V was pared by 0 bases and J by 3 bases, with 9 bases between.

The rearrangement joins TRBV6-5 to TRBJ2-7; D gene uncertain. The sequenced sample was central memory CD4+ T cells from blood. The receptor was isolated from a man aged 30 to 45 in good health. The CDR3 region has the DNA TGTGCCAGCAGTTACTCTGCCTATTACTACGAGCAGTACTTC. Translated: CASSYSAYYYEQYF.